The rows below give T cell receptor beta chains drawn from one sample of a study of technical replicates of blood from a handful of donors. The method was immunoSEQ multiplex PCR; TCRdb's version includes in-frame clones alone and lacks a portion of them. Of around 58,000 clones listed, around 87% were seen once; the top ten hold 5% to 6.5%. Sequenced: PBMCs. Receptor source: a human donor in good health. Some clones in this sample may be carry-over from other donors' samples. The CDR3 runs from the conserved cysteine through the conserved F or W. Fields, in order: clone size, V gene, J gene, D gene, CDR3 protein, CDR3 DNA. The D gene is left open where the match is weak. Rows may omit the clone size; those that give it use once, few, many or a size class.

clone_size: .
v_call: TRBV5-4
j_call: TRBJ2-3
d_call: .
cdr3_aa: CASSYTGLVRGDTQYF
cdr3_nt: TGTGCCAGCAGCTACACGGGACTTGTTCGGGGAGATACGCAGTATTTT

clone_size: .
v_call: TRBV6-4
j_call: TRBJ2-7
d_call: TRBD2
cdr3_aa: CASRSGLVSYEQYF
cdr3_nt: TGTGCCAGCAGATCGGGACTAGTCTCCTACGAGCAGTACTTC

clone_size: .
v_call: TRBV19
j_call: TRBJ1-4
d_call: .
cdr3_aa: CASSIDTVRNEKLFF
cdr3_nt: TGTGCCAGTAGTATAGATACGGTCAGGAATGAAAAACTGTTTTTT

clone_size: .
v_call: TRBV9
j_call: TRBJ1-6
d_call: .
cdr3_aa: CASSVEVGGSPLHF
cdr3_nt: TGTGCCAGCAGCGTAGAGGTGGGGGGTTCACCCCTCCACTTT

clone_size: .
v_call: TRBV9
j_call: TRBJ1-3
d_call: TRBD1
cdr3_aa: CASSVSSGTGPFSGNTIYF
cdr3_nt: TGTGCCAGCAGCGTATCTTCCGGGACAGGGCCCTTCTCTGGAAACACCATATATTTT

clone_size: .
v_call: TRBV12-5
j_call: TRBJ1-1
d_call: TRBD1
cdr3_aa: CASERQGPPAFF
cdr3_nt: TGTGCTAGTGAGAGACAGGGGCCCCCAGCTTTCTTT

clone_size: .
v_call: TRBV6-5
j_call: TRBJ1-3
d_call: .
cdr3_aa: CASSYSQPGWGNTIYF
cdr3_nt: TGTGCCAGCAGTTACTCTCAACCAGGGTGGGGAAACACCATATATTTT

clone_size: .
v_call: TRBV7-2
j_call: TRBJ2-1
d_call: TRBD1
cdr3_aa: CASSQGQGLYNEQFF
cdr3_nt: TGTGCCAGCAGCCAGGGACAGGGGTTGTACAATGAGCAGTTCTTC

clone_size: .
v_call: TRBV15
j_call: TRBJ1-2
d_call: TRBD1
cdr3_aa: CATSLRTGGGYGYTF
cdr3_nt: TGTGCCACCAGCCTTAGGACAGGGGGCGGCTATGGCTACACCTTC

clone_size: .
v_call: TRBV9
j_call: TRBJ1-1
d_call: TRBD1
cdr3_aa: CASSAATGGLPEAFF
cdr3_nt: TGTGCCAGCAGCGCGGCGACAGGGGGTCTTCCTGAAGCTTTCTTT

clone_size: few
v_call: TRBV11-2
j_call: TRBJ2-2
d_call: .
cdr3_aa: CASSLNVFIGELFF
cdr3_nt: TGTGCCAGCAGCTTAAATGTATTTATCGGGGAGCTGTTTTTT

clone_size: few
v_call: TRBV13
j_call: TRBJ2-7
d_call: TRBD2
cdr3_aa: CASRPGLAGGYEQYF
cdr3_nt: TGTGCCAGCAGACCGGGACTAGCGGGGGGCTACGAGCAGTACTTC

clone_size: .
v_call: TRBV6-1
j_call: TRBJ1-2
d_call: .
cdr3_aa: CASTDWGQFYGYTF
cdr3_nt: TGTGCCAGCACGGACTGGGGGCAGTTCTATGGCTACACCTTC

clone_size: .
v_call: TRBV5-4
j_call: TRBJ2-3
d_call: TRBD2
cdr3_aa: CASSSGLAWSGDTQYF
cdr3_nt: TGTGCCAGCAGCTCAGGACTAGCTTGGAGCGGGGATACGCAGTATTTT

clone_size: .
v_call: TRBV4-2
j_call: TRBJ1-1
d_call: .
cdr3_aa: CASSQDQGILGENTEAFF
cdr3_nt: TGTGCCAGCAGCCAAGATCAGGGGATACTGGGGGAGAACACTGAAGCTTTCTTT

clone_size: .
v_call: TRBV5-4
j_call: TRBJ2-5
d_call: TRBD2
cdr3_aa: CASSLVSGGGETQYF
cdr3_nt: TGTGCCAGCAGCTTGGTATCGGGCGGGGGAGAGACCCAGTACTTC

clone_size: .
v_call: TRBV6-5
j_call: TRBJ2-1
d_call: TRBD1
cdr3_aa: CASRTGTGFNEQFF
cdr3_nt: TGTGCCAGCAGGACCGGGACAGGGTTCAATGAGCAGTTCTTC

clone_size: .
v_call: TRBV7-2
j_call: TRBJ1-1
d_call: TRBD1
cdr3_aa: CASSLEATGGTEAFF
cdr3_nt: TGTGCCAGCAGCTTAGAAGCGACAGGGGGCACTGAAGCTTTCTTT

clone_size: .
v_call: TRBV18
j_call: TRBJ1-5
d_call: .
cdr3_aa: CASQKQENQPQHF
cdr3_nt: TGTGCCAGCCAGAAACAGGAGAATCAGCCCCAGCATTTT

clone_size: .
v_call: TRBV19
j_call: TRBJ2-2
d_call: TRBD1
cdr3_aa: CASSITGRGQLINTGELFF
cdr3_nt: TGTGCCAGTAGTATAACGGGCAGGGGGCAATTAATTAACACCGGGGAGCTGTTTTTT

clone_size: .
v_call: TRBV10-3
j_call: TRBJ1-1
d_call: .
cdr3_aa: CATSPSKGANTEAFF
cdr3_nt: TGTGCCACGAGTCCGTCCAAAGGGGCAAACACTGAAGCTTTCTTT

clone_size: .
v_call: TRBV5-4
j_call: TRBJ2-7
d_call: .
cdr3_aa: CASSLLGVVNEQYF
cdr3_nt: TGTGCCAGCAGCCTCCTCGGGGTTGTAAACGAGCAGTACTTC

clone_size: .
v_call: TRBV5-1
j_call: TRBJ2-1
d_call: .
cdr3_aa: CASSLGETAGDEQFF
cdr3_nt: TGCGCCAGCAGCTTGGGAGAGACAGCTGGGGATGAGCAGTTCTTC

clone_size: once
v_call: TRBV7-6
j_call: TRBJ2-5
d_call: TRBD2
cdr3_aa: CASSLGAGGPQETQYF
cdr3_nt: TGTGCCAGCAGCTTAGGAGCGGGGGGGCCCCAAGAGACCCAGTACTTC

clone_size: .
v_call: TRBV7-9
j_call: TRBJ1-1
d_call: TRBD1
cdr3_aa: CASSYQGAGAFF
cdr3_nt: TGTGCCAGCAGCTACCAGGGGGCGGGTGCTTTCTTT

clone_size: .
v_call: TRBV4-3
j_call: TRBJ1-2
d_call: .
cdr3_aa: CASSQEGRVGGYTF
cdr3_nt: TGCGCCAGCAGCCAAGAAGGGAGGGTTGGGGGCTACACCTTC

clone_size: .
v_call: TRBV12-5
j_call: TRBJ2-5
d_call: .
cdr3_aa: CASGLAGRETQYF
cdr3_nt: TGTGCTAGTGGCCTGGCGGGCCGGGAGACCCAGTACTTC

clone_size: few
v_call: TRBV2
j_call: TRBJ2-7
d_call: .
cdr3_aa: CASSEQGYRYEQYF
cdr3_nt: TGTGCCAGCAGCGAACAGGGTTATCGCTACGAGCAGTACTTC

clone_size: .
v_call: TRBV15
j_call: TRBJ1-1
d_call: .
cdr3_aa: CATSRDRTPGTEAFF
cdr3_nt: TGTGCCACCAGCAGAGATAGAACCCCGGGGACTGAAGCTTTCTTT

clone_size: once
v_call: TRBV19
j_call: TRBJ1-2
d_call: TRBD1
cdr3_aa: CASSPPGTGDGYTF
cdr3_nt: TGTGCCAGTAGTCCACCCGGGACAGGGGATGGCTACACCTTC

clone_size: .
v_call: TRBV15
j_call: TRBJ2-5
d_call: TRBD1
cdr3_aa: CATSNGQGKETQYF
cdr3_nt: TGTGCCACCAGCAATGGACAGGGGAAAGAGACCCAGTACTTC

clone_size: .
v_call: TRBV2
j_call: TRBJ2-1
d_call: TRBD2
cdr3_aa: CASSEGGTSNNEQFF
cdr3_nt: TGTGCCAGCAGTGAAGGCGGGACTAGCAACAATGAGCAGTTCTTC

clone_size: .
v_call: TRBV2
j_call: TRBJ2-7
d_call: TRBD2
cdr3_aa: CASSDRGGPAPYEQYF
cdr3_nt: TGTGCCAGCAGTGATCGGGGGGGACCTGCCCCCTACGAGCAGTACTTC

clone_size: .
v_call: TRBV9
j_call: TRBJ2-1
d_call: TRBD2
cdr3_aa: CASSVGGLAGEQFF
cdr3_nt: TGTGCCAGCAGCGTAGGAGGGCTAGCGGGTGAGCAGTTCTTC

clone_size: .
v_call: TRBV6-4
j_call: TRBJ2-1
d_call: TRBD2
cdr3_aa: CASSPGLAGIHEQFF
cdr3_nt: TGTGCCAGCAGCCCTGGACTAGCGGGAATTCATGAGCAGTTCTTC

clone_size: .
v_call: TRBV9
j_call: TRBJ1-2
d_call: .
cdr3_aa: CASSVGGDAANYGYTF
cdr3_nt: TGTGCCAGCAGCGTAGGCGGGGACGCCGCTAACTATGGCTACACCTTC

clone_size: .
v_call: TRBV10-3
j_call: TRBJ2-3
d_call: TRBD2
cdr3_aa: CAISAAGVTDTQYF
cdr3_nt: TGTGCCATCAGCGCAGCGGGAGTCACAGATACGCAGTATTTT

clone_size: .
v_call: TRBV10-3
j_call: TRBJ2-2
d_call: TRBD2
cdr3_aa: CASQGTSVSGELFF
cdr3_nt: TGTGCCTCGCAGGGGACTAGCGTTTCCGGGGAGCTGTTTTTT

clone_size: .
v_call: TRBV5-4
j_call: TRBJ2-5
d_call: TRBD1
cdr3_aa: CASSSLLQGAKETQYF
cdr3_nt: TGTGCCAGCAGCTCATTACTACAGGGGGCTAAGGAGACCCAGTACTTC

clone_size: .
v_call: TRBV15
j_call: TRBJ1-2
d_call: TRBD1
cdr3_aa: CATSRGMPGTGDYGYTF
cdr3_nt: TGTGCCACCAGCAGAGGGATGCCCGGGACAGGGGACTATGGCTACACCTTC

clone_size: .
v_call: TRBV2
j_call: TRBJ1-5
d_call: TRBD1
cdr3_aa: CASNIGTEYQPQHF
cdr3_nt: TGTGCCAGCAACATCGGGACAGAATATCAGCCCCAGCATTTT

clone_size: .
v_call: TRBV7-3
j_call: TRBJ1-3
d_call: .
cdr3_aa: CASSLSGAGNTIYF
cdr3_nt: TGTGCCAGCAGCTTAAGCGGGGCTGGAAACACCATATATTTT

clone_size: .
v_call: TRBV27
j_call: TRBJ2-1
d_call: .
cdr3_aa: CASSTGFRQGLDEQFF
cdr3_nt: TGTGCCAGCAGTACAGGGTTTAGGCAGGGCCTCGATGAGCAGTTCTTC

clone_size: .
v_call: TRBV6-5
j_call: TRBJ2-6
d_call: TRBD1
cdr3_aa: CASRQGWGANVLTF
cdr3_nt: TGTGCCAGCAGACAGGGGTGGGGGGCCAACGTCCTGACTTTC

clone_size: .
v_call: TRBV18
j_call: TRBJ2-7
d_call: .
cdr3_aa: CASSPSSYEQYF
cdr3_nt: TGTGCCAGCTCACCGAGCTCCTACGAGCAGTACTTC

clone_size: once
v_call: TRBV19
j_call: TRBJ2-7
d_call: TRBD2
cdr3_aa: CASSQGGGDEQYF
cdr3_nt: TGTGCCAGTAGTCAGGGCGGGGGTGACGAGCAGTACTTC

clone_size: .
v_call: TRBV9
j_call: TRBJ1-2
d_call: .
cdr3_aa: CASGGAYGYTF
cdr3_nt: TGTGCCAGTGGGGGGGCGTATGGCTACACCTTC

clone_size: .
v_call: TRBV5-1
j_call: TRBJ1-1
d_call: .
cdr3_aa: CASSFAVRGGETEAFF
cdr3_nt: TGCGCCAGCAGCTTCGCCGTACGAGGGGGTGAGACTGAAGCTTTCTTT

clone_size: .
v_call: TRBV19
j_call: TRBJ2-1
d_call: TRBD2
cdr3_aa: CASSYRSTSEYNEQFF
cdr3_nt: TGTGCCAGTAGTTATAGGTCGACTAGCGAATACAATGAGCAGTTCTTC

clone_size: many
v_call: TRBV7-3
j_call: TRBJ2-6
d_call: TRBD2
cdr3_aa: CASSLSAGAGANVLTF
cdr3_nt: TGTGCCAGCAGCTTAAGTGCGGGGGCTGGGGCCAACGTCCTGACTTTC

clone_size: once
v_call: TRBV6-4
j_call: TRBJ2-5
d_call: .
cdr3_aa: CASSDDGFEGTQYF
cdr3_nt: TGTGCCAGCAGTGACGATGGTTTTGAGGGGACCCAGTACTTC

clone_size: .
v_call: TRBV7-8
j_call: TRBJ2-1
d_call: TRBD2
cdr3_aa: CASSFAFGLAGPRNEQFF
cdr3_nt: TGTGCCAGCAGCTTCGCCTTCGGACTAGCGGGACCGCGGAATGAGCAGTTCTTC

clone_size: .
v_call: TRBV11-2
j_call: TRBJ2-1
d_call: TRBD2
cdr3_aa: CASSLAGANEQFF
cdr3_nt: TGTGCCAGCAGCCTAGCGGGAGCCAATGAGCAGTTCTTC

clone_size: .
v_call: TRBV19
j_call: TRBJ1-2
d_call: .
cdr3_aa: CASSRKGEQLAGYTF
cdr3_nt: TGTGCCAGTAGTAGAAAGGGGGAACAACTGGCTGGCTACACCTTC

clone_size: .
v_call: TRBV27
j_call: TRBJ2-1
d_call: .
cdr3_aa: CASSLSRDEQFF
cdr3_nt: TGTGCCAGCAGTTTATCCAGGGATGAGCAGTTCTTC

clone_size: .
v_call: TRBV4-1
j_call: TRBJ1-2
d_call: TRBD1
cdr3_aa: CASSQGQGASVDYGYTF
cdr3_nt: TGCGCCAGCAGCCAAGGGCAGGGGGCGTCGGTTGACTATGGCTACACCTTC

clone_size: few
v_call: TRBV19
j_call: TRBJ2-2
d_call: TRBD1
cdr3_aa: CASGAGGTGELFF
cdr3_nt: TGTGCCAGTGGGGCAGGGGGCACCGGGGAGCTGTTTTTT

clone_size: .
v_call: TRBV11-3
j_call: TRBJ1-3
d_call: .
cdr3_aa: CASSRAGSGGNTIYF
cdr3_nt: TGTGCCAGCAGCCGAGCGGGGTCCGGAGGAAACACCATATATTTT

clone_size: .
v_call: TRBV10-3
j_call: TRBJ2-2
d_call: .
cdr3_aa: CAISESVASGELFF
cdr3_nt: TGTGCCATCAGTGAATCGGTAGCCAGTGGGGAGCTGTTTTTT

clone_size: .
v_call: TRBV25-1
j_call: TRBJ2-2
d_call: TRBD1
cdr3_aa: CASRAMTGDTGELFF
cdr3_nt: TGTGCCAGCAGGGCTATGACAGGGGACACCGGGGAGCTGTTTTTT